This T cell receptor beta chain was observed in a study of T cell changes during pregnancy in multiple sclerosis. Generated by immunoSEQ multiplex PCR, the TCRdb table keeps only in-frame clones and is missing some. The sample yields approximately 34,000 clones, about 91% seen once. The CDR3 extends over 14 amino acids. The V segment lost 6 bases and the J segment 4 bases; nucleotides outside the gene matches: 6. Germline V gene data show CDR1 as MDHEN and CDR2 as SYDVKM. The specimen was CD4+ T cells from peripheral blood mononuclear cells, collected after pregnancy. The source of this sequence is a female donor with multiple sclerosis, enrolled in a pregnancy study. The chain combines TRBV28 with TRBJ1-5; 7 bases line up with TRBD1. The CDR3 region is CASRPGQRNQPQHF. CDR3 nucleotide sequence: TGTGCCAGCAGACCGGGACAGCGAAATCAGCCCCAGCATTTT.